A selection of T cell receptor beta chains follows, all from one sample in a study of blood T cell repertoires in COVID-19. The data were produced by immunoSEQ multiplex PCR, yet TCRdb's version contains in-frame clones alone and is incomplete. The sample yields 300,000 or so clones, around 80% seen once. The source material was peripheral blood. These receptors all stem from a woman aged 50 to 65 with acute or convalescent COVID-19. The CDR3 runs from the conserved cysteine through the conserved F or W. The order of the fields is CDR3 protein, CDR3 DNA, D gene, J gene, clone size, V gene. The D gene is left open where the match is weak. Size is omitted from some rows. Given values are once, few, many or a class for expanded clones.

CDR3aa: CASRDTGAGANVLTF
CDR3nt: TGTGCCAGCAGGGATACAGGGGCTGGGGCCAACGTCCTGACTTTC
d_gene: TRBD1
j_gene: TRBJ2-6
abundance: NA
v_gene: TRBV9

CDR3aa: CASSKDQGGGEKLFF
CDR3nt: TGTGCCAGCAGCAAGGATCAGGGAGGGGGGGAAAAACTGTTTTTT
d_gene: NA
j_gene: TRBJ1-4
abundance: NA
v_gene: TRBV5-4

CDR3aa: CAIASSTRGTFQETQYF
CDR3nt: TGTGCCATCGCCAGTTCTACCCGGGGGACCTTCCAAGAGACCCAGTACTTC
d_gene: NA
j_gene: TRBJ2-5
abundance: NA
v_gene: TRBV10-3

CDR3aa: CASSQSYDRAYGYTF
CDR3nt: TGTGCCAGCAGCCAATCCTACGACAGAGCATATGGCTACACCTTC
d_gene: NA
j_gene: TRBJ1-2
abundance: few
v_gene: TRBV3-1/TRBV3-2

CDR3aa: CASSMAPTTEAFF
CDR3nt: TGTGCCAGCAGTATGGCCCCAACCACTGAAGCTTTCTTT
d_gene: NA
j_gene: TRBJ1-1
abundance: NA
v_gene: TRBV12-3/TRBV12-4

CDR3aa: CASSLASAQETQYF
CDR3nt: TGTGCCAGCAGCTTGGCTAGTGCTCAAGAGACCCAGTACTTC
d_gene: NA
j_gene: TRBJ2-5
abundance: NA
v_gene: TRBV7-9

CDR3aa: CASNGQSNQPQHF
CDR3nt: TGTGCCAGCAACGGACAGTCCAATCAGCCCCAGCATTTT
d_gene: NA
j_gene: TRBJ1-5
abundance: NA
v_gene: TRBV2

CDR3aa: CASSSQSTGGETQYF
CDR3nt: TGTGCCAGCAGCTCCCAAAGTACGGGCGGGGAGACCCAGTACTTC
d_gene: NA
j_gene: TRBJ2-5
abundance: NA
v_gene: TRBV7-2

CDR3aa: CASSRDRGSETQYF
CDR3nt: TGTGCCAGTTCCCGGGACAGGGGGTCGGAGACCCAGTACTTC
d_gene: TRBD1
j_gene: TRBJ2-5
abundance: NA
v_gene: TRBV6-6

CDR3aa: CASSIEYLRTDTQYF
CDR3nt: TGTGCCAGTAGTATTGAGTATCTGCGCACAGATACGCAGTATTTT
d_gene: NA
j_gene: TRBJ2-3
abundance: NA
v_gene: TRBV19

CDR3aa: CASSSSVLGDEQYF
CDR3nt: TGTGCCAGCAGTTCCTCCGTCCTAGGCGACGAGCAGTACTTC
d_gene: NA
j_gene: TRBJ2-7
abundance: NA
v_gene: TRBV6-2/TRBV6-3

CDR3aa: CASSGRTGNTEAFF
CDR3nt: TGTGCCAGCAGCGGGCGGACAGGGAACACTGAAGCTTTCTTT
d_gene: TRBD1
j_gene: TRBJ1-1
abundance: NA
v_gene: TRBV7-2

CDR3aa: CASSQERGGHTGANVLTF
CDR3nt: TGTGCCAGCAGCCAGGAGCGGGGGGGCCACACTGGGGCCAACGTCCTGACTTTC
d_gene: TRBD2
j_gene: TRBJ2-6
abundance: NA
v_gene: TRBV14

CDR3aa: CASSQVQGSEQFF
CDR3nt: TGTGCCAGCAGCCAAGTACAGGGGTCTGAGCAGTTCTTC
d_gene: TRBD1
j_gene: TRBJ2-1
abundance: NA
v_gene: TRBV14

CDR3aa: CASSPIDSWDTGELFF
CDR3nt: TGTGCCAGCTCACCAATCGACTCGTGGGACACCGGGGAGCTGTTTTTT
d_gene: NA
j_gene: TRBJ2-2
abundance: NA
v_gene: TRBV18

CDR3aa: CSAPVEGGYTF
CDR3nt: TGCAGTGCTCCAGTCGAGGGCGGCTACACCTTC
d_gene: NA
j_gene: TRBJ1-2
abundance: few
v_gene: TRBV20-1

CDR3aa: CATSEPGPGVDEQFF
CDR3nt: TGTGCCACCAGTGAGCCCGGGCCGGGGGTAGATGAGCAGTTCTTC
d_gene: NA
j_gene: TRBJ2-1
abundance: NA
v_gene: TRBV24-1

CDR3aa: CASSPGANLQETQYF
CDR3nt: TGTGCCAGCTCACCAGGGGCAAATTTACAAGAGACCCAGTACTTC
d_gene: NA
j_gene: TRBJ2-5
abundance: NA
v_gene: TRBV18

CDR3aa: CASSLDRGYRELFF
CDR3nt: TGTGCCAGCAGCTTAGATCGGGGGTACCGGGAGCTGTTTTTT
d_gene: NA
j_gene: TRBJ2-2
abundance: NA
v_gene: TRBV11-2

CDR3aa: CAIKSGGTEAFF
CDR3nt: TGTGCCATCAAGTCAGGGGGTACTGAAGCTTTCTTT
d_gene: TRBD1
j_gene: TRBJ1-1
abundance: NA
v_gene: TRBV10-3

CDR3aa: CASSRTGRDTQYF
CDR3nt: TGTGCCAGCAGCCGAACCGGGAGAGATACGCAGTATTTT
d_gene: NA
j_gene: TRBJ2-3
abundance: NA
v_gene: TRBV2

CDR3aa: CASSAGGPVSTDTQYF
CDR3nt: TGTGCCAGCAGTGCGGGAGGGCCGGTGAGCACAGATACGCAGTATTTT
d_gene: TRBD2
j_gene: TRBJ2-3
abundance: NA
v_gene: TRBV6-2/TRBV6-3